This entry lists 28 T cell receptor beta chains sequenced from one sample in a study of molecular identifiers for immune sequencing clone quantification. Using its own MiXCR run on the PCR reads, TCRdb lists one record per CDR3 protein. Of some 100,000 distinct CDR3 sequences in the sample, around 19% were seen once. The sequenced material came from naive CD8+ T cells from blood, with Jurkat cell RNA spiked in. Subset specified: FACS-sorted CD8+CD4-CCR7+CD45RA+ naive T cells. All receptors come from a human donor in good health. Some libraries in this study had Jurkat cell RNA spiked in.

This clonotype was seen many times. The chain combines TRBV28 with TRBJ2-7, with D perhaps given as TRBD1 or TRBD2 (5 bases each). Trimming removed 10 bases at V and 7 bases at J, with 23 bases between. Per the germline V gene, CDR1 is MDHEN and CDR2 is SYDVKM. The CDR3 has 14 residues. The CDR3 bases are TGTGCCACCAGCACCTCGGGACCTAGGGCAGAGCAGTACTTC. It codes for CATSTSGPRAEQYF. Supplemented by reference TRBV28 and TRBJ2-7, the full variable domain reads DVKVTQSSRYLVKRTGEKVFLECVQDMDHENMFWYRQDPGLGLRLIYFSYDVKMKEKGDIPEGYSVSREKKERFSLILESASTNQTSMYLCATSTSGPRAEQYFGPGTRLTVT.

There are many counts of this clonotype. V usage is TRBV6-2 or TRBV6-3 and J usage is TRBJ1-1; D unresolved. CDR3 length: 13 residues. From germline, CDR1 is MNHEY and CDR2 SVGEGT. V was pared by 0 bases and J by 7 bases, with 9 bases between. DNA of the CDR3: TGTGCCAGCAGTTACTCGTTGTGGGGTGAAGCTTTCTTT. It translates to CASSYSLWGEAFF.

This clonotype was observed at least ten times. The chain carries TRBV29-1 and TRBJ2-3, with TRBD2 matching over 13 bases. V was clipped by 1 base and J by 0 bases; unmatched bases: 7. CDR3 length: 18 residues. Germline assignment: CDR1 SQVTM and CDR2 ANQGSEA. DNA of the CDR3: TGCAGCGTTGAAGCCTGGGGACTAGCGGGGATCAGCACAGATACGCAGTATTTT. Its translation: CSVEAWGLAGISTDTQYF.

In this sample, this clonotype turned up many times. V is TRBV7-9 and J is TRBJ1-4; D possibly corresponds to TRBD1 (5 bases). Germline loops: CDR1 SEHNR, CDR2 FQNEAQ (reference sequence). Trimming shortened V by 3 bases and J by 7 bases, and 24 bases separated the two germline ends. The CDR3 has 18 residues. The CDR3 coding sequence is TGTGCCAGCAGCTTTATGACAGCAGATCCGGACCGAGGTGAAAAACTGTTTTTT. Translating gives CASSFMTADPDRGEKLFF.

This clonotype was picked up a small number of times. The CDR3 does not end in the conserved phenylalanine or tryptophan, so this is likely a read error. This chain uses TRBV6-4 with TRBJ2-2, with D unresolved. The CDR3 extends over 14 amino acids. V was trimmed by 2 bases and J by 2 bases, leaving 6 bases between them. Germline V lookup: CDR1 MRHNA, CDR2 SNTAGT. As DNA, the CDR3 is TGTGCCAGCAGTGACGTGGCAAACACCGGGGAGCTGTTTTCT. Amino acid sequence: CASSDVANTGELFS.

This clonotype was seen repeatedly, ten times or more. This chain uses TRBV6-2 or TRBV6-3 with TRBJ1-5; no definite D call. Germline CDR1 reads MNHEY; CDR2 reads SVGEGT. The CDR3 is 14 residues long. The V gene lost 0 bases and the J gene lost 5 bases, with 8 bases spanning the gap. The CDR3 here is CASSYSRPDQPQHF. CDR3 sequence (DNA): TGTGCCAGCAGTTACTCCCGTCCCGATCAGCCCCAGCATTTT.

This clonotype was counted between two and nine times. The rearrangement joins TRBV2 to TRBJ2-1, with unresolved D. CDR1 and CDR2 from the germline V gene are SNHLY and FYNNEI. The CDR3 spans 14 residues. Between the trimmed V and J ends, which lost 9 bases and 0 bases, there was a span of 12 bases. In nucleotides, the CDR3 is TGTGCCAGTGAGGACCGAAGCTCCTACAATGAGCAGTTCTTC. Protein sequence: CASEDRSSYNEQFF. Full variable domain (rest looked up from reference TRBV2 and TRBJ2-1): EPEVTQTPSHQVTQMGQEVILRCVPISNHLYFYWYRQILGQKVEFLVSFYNNEISEKSEIFDDQFSVERPDGSNFTLKIRSTKLEDSAMYFCASEDRSSYNEQFFGPGTRLTVL.

In regard to this clonotype: A much larger clone differs from this one at a single base, so this may be a read error. J is TRBJ2-3 and V is TRBV21-1; the table's D call of TRBD2 was not tested on the DNA. TRBV21-1 is classified as a pseudogene. There are 18 residues in the CDR3. This chain's CDR3 is CASSKIASGAKGTDTQYF. CDR3 nucleotide sequence: TGTGCCAGCAGCAAAATCGCTAGCGGGGCCAAAGGCACAGATACGCAGTATTTT.

The rearrangement uses TRBV6-2 or TRBV6-3 and TRBJ2-7, with 7 bases lining up with TRBD2. The V gene's germline CDR1 is MNHEY and CDR2 SVGEGT. The length of the CDR3 is 17 residues. V was pared by 0 bases and J by 0 bases, with 8 bases of the junction left unmatched. The CDR3 DNA is TGTGCCAGCAGTTACTCGTCTGGGAGGGAGATCTCCTACGAGCAGTACTTC. This encodes CASSYSSGREISYEQYF.

The chain employs TRBV7-9 and TRBJ1-1, with D perhaps matching TRBD1 (5 bases). Between the trimmed V and J ends, which lost 5 bases and 0 bases, there was a span of 13 bases. This CDR3 region has 15 residues. Germline loops: CDR1 SEHNR, CDR2 FQNEAQ (reference sequence). The CDR3 spells CASSRDPSVNTEAFF. The CDR3 region has the DNA TGTGCCAGCAGCCGGGACCCCTCGGTGAACACTGAAGCTTTCTTT.

Ten or more counts support this clonotype. The CDR3 sequence is CASSLTSPGNKETQYF. The DNA for the CDR3 is TGTGCCAGCAGCTTAACGAGTCCGGGAAACAAAGAGACCCAGTACTTC. The rearrangement links TRBV7-3 to TRBJ2-5, with D perhaps matching TRBD2 (5 bases). V lost 0 bases to trimming and J lost 3 bases, with 14 bases between them. This CDR3 comprises 16 residues. Looked up from germline, CDR1 is SGHTA and CDR2 is FQGTGA.

This clonotype has at least ten counts. The CDR3 loop reads CASSQGPGTGSYGYTF. The CDR3 nucleotides read TGTGCCAGCAGTCAGGGGCCCGGGACAGGGAGCTATGGCTACACCTTC. The V call is TRBV12-3 or TRBV12-4, the J call TRBJ1-2; 9 bases match TRBD1. J lost 4 bases, V lost 5 bases, and 11 bases had no gene match. This CDR3 comprises 16 residues.

This clonotype was recorded many times. This chain joins TRBV5-6 and TRBJ2-5; perhaps D is TRBD1 or TRBD2 (5 bases each). The ends were cut back, 2 bases at V and 0 bases at J, with 8 bases in the middle. This CDR3 is built from 14 residues. From germline, CDR1 is SGHDT and CDR2 YYEEEE. CDR3 loop: CASSLGTNQETQYF. Here the CDR3 DNA reads TGTGCCAGCAGCTTAGGGACGAACCAAGAGACCCAGTACTTC. Combining the CDR3 with reference TRBV5-6 and TRBJ2-5 gives the whole variable domain DAGVTQSPTHLIKTRGQQVTLRCSPKSGHDTVSWYQQALGQGPQFIFQYYEEEERQRGNFPDRFSGHQFPNYSSELNVNALLLGDSALYLCASSLGTNQETQYFGPGTRLLVL.

This clonotype was counted ten times or more. J is TRBJ2-5 and V is TRBV13; 9 positions agree with TRBD1. The junction had 6 bases not matched to a gene; V was cut back by 2 bases and J by 5 bases. The V gene's germline CDR1 is PRHDT and CDR2 FYEKMQ (reference sequence). CDR3 size: 15 residues. CDR3: CASSLSDRGYETQYF. CDR3 coding DNA: TGTGCCAGCAGCTTATCAGACAGGGGGTACGAGACCCAGTACTTC.

The chain uses TRBV19 and TRBJ2-1; 10 nucleotides align to TRBD2. The CDR3 loop spans 15 amino acids. Looked up from germline, CDR1 is LNHDA and CDR2 is SQIVND (reference sequence). The J segment lost 0 bases and the V segment lost 6 bases, leaving 2 bases of the junction unmatched. CDR3 residues: CASRRLAGSYNEQFF. DNA for the CDR3: TGTGCCAGTAGGAGACTAGCGGGCTCCTACAATGAGCAGTTCTTC.

In its sample, this clonotype was seen many times. The J gene is TRBJ1-4, the V gene TRBV13; TRBD1 matches at 8 bases. The CDR3 is 17 amino acids. J was trimmed by 0 bases and V by 4 bases; bases with no gene match: 7. Germline-derived CDR1 and CDR2 are PRHDT and FYEKMQ (reference sequence). In DNA form, the CDR3 reads TGTGCCAGCAGCTCAGGACAGGGCGATGCAACTAATGAAAAACTGTTTTTT. Amino acid sequence: CASSSGQGDATNEKLFF.

In its sample, this clonotype was seen many times. The V and J genes are TRBV29-1 and TRBJ2-3; unclear D gene. Germline CDR1 SQVTM, CDR2 ANQGSEA. This CDR3 comprises 16 residues. Trimming removed 1 base from V and 1 base from J, with 15 bases in between. CDR3 amino acids: CSVEGQVLLGTDTQYF. CDR3 DNA: TGCAGCGTTGAAGGTCAGGTGCTTCTCGGCACAGATACGCAGTATTTT.

This clonotype came up many times. The rearrangement links TRBV6-2 or TRBV6-3 to TRBJ1-1, with D maybe TRBD1 (6 bases). The CDR3 sequence is 13 residues long. Germline CDR1 and CDR2: MNHEY and SVGEGT. V lost 8 bases and J 0 bases, leaving 10 bases between the germline ends. The chain's CDR3 is CASQGSMNTEAFF. CDR3 coding DNA: TGTGCCAGCCAGGGGTCCATGAACACTGAAGCTTTCTTT.

Points on this clonotype: A clone one base away is much larger, so this may be a read error. V gene TRBV4-1 combines with J gene TRBJ2-1; tentative D call: TRBD2 (6 bases). The CDR3 has 14 residues. Germline CDR1 reads MGHRA; CDR2 reads YSYEKL. Trimming removed 4 bases at V and 9 bases at J, with 16 bases between. CDR3 sequence (DNA): TGCGCCAGCAGCCCTTCGGTACTAGCCGGTGAGCAGTTCTTC. This sequence encodes CASSPSVLAGEQFF.

This clonotype was seen ten or more times. The chain carries TRBV29-1 and TRBJ2-7, with a weak D call TRBD1 (6 bases). The germline CDR1 and CDR2 sequences are SQVTM and ANQGSEA. Trimming pared 6 bases from V and 1 base from J, leaving 10 bases between. This CDR3 region has 12 residues. CDR3: CSVQTGSYEQYF. In DNA form, the CDR3 reads TGCAGCGTCCAAACAGGGTCCTACGAGCAGTACTTC.

This rearrangement joins TRBV4-3 to TRBJ1-5; D remains ambiguous. With 0 bases removed from V and 6 bases from J, the gap between germline ends came to 6 bases. The CDR3 consists of 13 residues. The germline gives CDR1 LGHNA, CDR2 YSLEER. Here the CDR3 DNA reads TGCGCCAGCAGCCAAGATCCCTTTCAGCCCCAGCATTTT. It translates to CASSQDPFQPQHF.

As regards this clonotype: A much bigger clone sits one base away, suggesting this may be a read error. The V gene is TRBV2, the J gene TRBJ2-3; D may be TRBD2 (5 bases). The CDR3 runs to 14 residues. With 6 bases removed from V and 0 bases from J, the gap between germline ends came to 10 bases. Germline loops: CDR1 SNHLY, CDR2 FYNNEI. CDR3 region: CASRGVDSTDTQYF. As DNA, the CDR3 is TGTGCCAGCAGGGGAGTGGACAGCACAGATACGCAGTATTTT.

This clonotype was found many times. The chain has TRBV6-2 or TRBV6-3 and TRBJ2-3, with TRBD2 identical over 7 bases. The germline V gene has CDR1 MNHEY and CDR2 SVGEGT. The CDR3 is 17 residues long. With V trimmed by 2 bases and J by 3 bases, 11 bases remained unmatched. The CDR3 is CASSYQRGGPHTDTQYF. As DNA, the CDR3 is TGTGCCAGCAGTTACCAACGCGGGGGACCTCATACAGATACGCAGTATTTT.

This clonotype was observed a few times. This rearrangement joins TRBV7-9 to TRBJ1-5; 7 bases map to TRBD1. CDR1 and CDR2 (germline): SEHNR, FQNEAQ (reference sequence). V lost 3 bases, J lost 10 bases, and 6 bases stayed unmatched. CDR3 length: 13 residues. CDR3 coding DNA: TGTGCCAGCAGCTTTGAAGGGGGCGGCCCCCAGCATTTT. It encodes CASSFEGGGPQHF.

The J gene is TRBJ2-1, the V gene TRBV27; D not resolved. The CDR3 loop spans 11 amino acids. Trimming pared 8 bases from V and 7 bases from J, leaving 9 bases between. Looked up from germline, CDR1 is MNHEY and CDR2 is SMNVEV (reference sequence). CDR3 sequence (DNA): TGTGCCAGCGGTGTTGGGAATGAGCAGTTCTTC. This translates into CASGVGNEQFF.

This clonotype has ten or more counts. V is TRBV6-1 and J is TRBJ1-1, with D uncertain. CDR1 and CDR2 (germline): MNHNS, SASEGT. This CDR3 contains 13 residues. The V gene lost 6 bases and the J gene lost 0 bases, with 8 bases spanning the gap. The CDR3 nucleotides are TGTGCCAGCAGCGGACTGATGAACACTGAAGCTTTCTTT. It is translated as CASSGLMNTEAFF.

This clonotype occurred many times. The genes are TRBV30 and TRBJ2-7; 11 nucleotides match TRBD1. In germline, CDR1 is GTSNPN, CDR2 SVGIG (reference sequence). This CDR3 comprises 14 residues. J lost 5 bases, V lost 2 bases, and 5 bases had no gene match. The CDR3 loop is CAWSPGQGGDEQYF. DNA of the CDR3: TGTGCCTGGAGTCCGGGACAGGGGGGCGACGAGCAGTACTTC.

On this clonotype: A clone one base away is much larger, so this may be a read error. The chain couples TRBV3-1 to TRBJ1-6; possible D gene TRBD1, 5 bases. The CDR3 spans 16 residues. CDR1 is LGHDT, CDR2 YNNKEL, per germline (reference sequence). DNA for the CDR3: TGTGCCGGCAGCCTCGCGACAGCGACGTGGAATTCACCCCTCCACTTT. It is translated as CAGSLATATWNSPLHF.